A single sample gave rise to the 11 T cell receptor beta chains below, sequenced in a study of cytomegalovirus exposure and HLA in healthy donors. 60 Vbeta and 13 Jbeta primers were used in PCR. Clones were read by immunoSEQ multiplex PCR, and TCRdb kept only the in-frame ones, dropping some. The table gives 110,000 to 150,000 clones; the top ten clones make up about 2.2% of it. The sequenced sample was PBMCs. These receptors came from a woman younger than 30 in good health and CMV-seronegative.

The CDR3 region has the DNA TGTGCCAGCAGCGAGCGGGAGACAGGGTGGGGCGGGGAGCTGTTTTTT. It codes for CASSERETGWGGELFF. The genes are TRBV7-2 and TRBJ2-2, with D possibly matching TRBD2 (8 bases). The CDR3 length is 16 residues. V lost 5 bases and J 7 bases, leaving 20 bases between the germline ends. Germline values: CDR1 SGHTA, CDR2 FQGNSA.

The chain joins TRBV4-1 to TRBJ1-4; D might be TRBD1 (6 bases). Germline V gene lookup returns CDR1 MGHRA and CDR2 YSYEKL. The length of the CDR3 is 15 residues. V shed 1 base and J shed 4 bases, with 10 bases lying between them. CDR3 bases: TGCGCCAGCAGCCAAGGAAGGGGGTTTAATGAAAAACTGTTTTTT. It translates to CASSQGRGFNEKLFF.

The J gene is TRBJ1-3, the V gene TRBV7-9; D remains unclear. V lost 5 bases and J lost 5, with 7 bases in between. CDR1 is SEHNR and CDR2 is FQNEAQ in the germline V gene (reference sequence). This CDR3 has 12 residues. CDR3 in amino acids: CASSLDRNTIYF. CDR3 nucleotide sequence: TGTGCCAGCAGCCTCGACAGAAACACCATATATTTT.

CDR3 amino acids: CASSQDRISNYGYTF. CDR3 coding DNA: TGCGCCAGCAGCCAAGATCGTATATCTAACTATGGCTACACCTTC. The chain combines TRBV4-1 with TRBJ1-2; no reliable D call. This CDR3 has 15 amino acids. Germline CDR1 reads MGHRA; CDR2 reads YSYEKL. Trimming cost V 0 bases and J 0 bases, with 8 bases left between them.

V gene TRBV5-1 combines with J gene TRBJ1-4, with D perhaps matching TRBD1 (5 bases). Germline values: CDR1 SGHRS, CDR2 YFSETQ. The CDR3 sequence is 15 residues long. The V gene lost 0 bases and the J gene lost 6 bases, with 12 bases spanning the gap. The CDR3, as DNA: TGCGCCAGCAGCTTGGTTTCTGGGGCGGATGAAAAACTGTTTTTT. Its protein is CASSLVSGADEKLFF.

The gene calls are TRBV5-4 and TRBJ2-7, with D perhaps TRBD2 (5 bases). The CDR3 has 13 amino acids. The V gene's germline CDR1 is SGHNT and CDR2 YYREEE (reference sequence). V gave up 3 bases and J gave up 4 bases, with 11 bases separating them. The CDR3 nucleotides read TGTGCCAGCAGCTACGACTCGGGGTACGAGCAGTACTTC. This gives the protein CASSYDSGYEQYF.

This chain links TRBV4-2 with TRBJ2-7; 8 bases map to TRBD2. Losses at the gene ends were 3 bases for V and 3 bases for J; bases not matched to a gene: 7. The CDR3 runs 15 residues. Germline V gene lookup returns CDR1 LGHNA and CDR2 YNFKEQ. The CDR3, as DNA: TGTGCCAGCAGCCAGACCGGAAGCGGGAGCTACGAGCAGTACTTC. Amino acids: CASSQTGSGSYEQYF.

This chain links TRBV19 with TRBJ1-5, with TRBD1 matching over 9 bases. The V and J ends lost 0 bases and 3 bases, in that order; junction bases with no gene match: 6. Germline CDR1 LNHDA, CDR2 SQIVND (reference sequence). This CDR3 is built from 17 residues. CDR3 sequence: CASSIDPDRGINQPQHF. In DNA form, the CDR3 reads TGTGCCAGTAGTATAGATCCCGACAGGGGGATCAATCAGCCCCAGCATTTT.

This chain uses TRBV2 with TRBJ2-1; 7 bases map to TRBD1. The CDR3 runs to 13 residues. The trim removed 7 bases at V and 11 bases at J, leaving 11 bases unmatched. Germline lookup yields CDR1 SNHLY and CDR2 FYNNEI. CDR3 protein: CASMGDRALKQFF. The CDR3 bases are TGTGCCAGCATGGGCGACAGGGCACTTAAGCAGTTCTTC.

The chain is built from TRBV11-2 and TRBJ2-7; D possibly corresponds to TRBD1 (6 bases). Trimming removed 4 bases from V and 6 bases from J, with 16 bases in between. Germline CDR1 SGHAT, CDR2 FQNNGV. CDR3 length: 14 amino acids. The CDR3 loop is CASSSLTGLGEQYV. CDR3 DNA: TGTGCCAGCAGCTCCCTTACAGGGTTAGGCGAGCAGTACGTC.

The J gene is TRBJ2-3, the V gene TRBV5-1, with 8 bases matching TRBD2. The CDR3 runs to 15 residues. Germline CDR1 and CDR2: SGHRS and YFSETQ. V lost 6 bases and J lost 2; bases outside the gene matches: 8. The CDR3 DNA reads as TGCGCCAGCACCTCCACTAGCGGAAACACAGATACGCAGTATTTT. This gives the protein CASTSTSGNTDTQYF.